The following is a T cell receptor beta chain sequence with its context. Its antigen is undetermined. The CDR3 totals 15 residues. With V trimmed by 3 bases and J by 3 bases, 6 bases remained unmatched. From germline, CDR1 is MDHEN and CDR2 SYDVKM. The data originate from a study of OX40 agonist ivuxolimab in advanced cancers. Overall study findings and caveats: At 0.1 to 3.0 mg/kg, CD4+ and CD8+ blood T cells expanded clonally by week 6. Expanded clones tended on average to be more numerous among CD8+ T cells than CD4+. Expansion of clones was among the lowest in partial responders at 0.1-3.0 mg/kg.

Method: immunoSEQ multiplex PCR; TCRdb's copy keeps in-frame clones and lacks some. The sample lists approximately 49,000 clones; around 81% were seen once. The rearrangement joins TRBV28 to TRBJ1-2; 8 bases are shared with TRBD1. The clonotype comes from an adult with an advanced solid tumor such as melanoma, head and neck, liver or kidney cancer. This material consisted of CD4+ or CD8+ T cells sorted from blood, taken in a trial of the OX40 agonist ivuxolimab. The CDR3 nucleotides read TGTGCCAGCAGTTTCGGGGGACAGGCTCACTATGGCTACACCTTC. Its translation: CASSFGGQAHYGYTF.